The clone carrying this T cell receptor beta chain was seen only once. Its antigen is currently unknown. This sample is part of a study of Ad26.COV2.S vaccination and SARS-CoV-2 variants. Study details: Ad26.COV2.S given intramuscularly, once or twice 56 days apart.

The CDR3 totals 12 residues. In germline, CDR1 is SGHNT, CDR2 YENEEA. V was shortened by 3 bases and J by 3 bases, with 5 bases between the two germline ends. Sequencing used immunoSEQ multiplex PCR; TCRdb keeps in-frame clones, though not all of them. The data hold about 370,000 clones, with 70% to 90% observed a single time. The sample's treatment: 15 to 20 received Ad26.COV2.S at low or high dose, single or two shots; about 5 received placebo; per-sample allocation not given. The samples were gathered on day 63 after the first injection of vaccine or placebo. In Boston, an adult donor aged 18-55 years took part. Regarding the study as a whole: After vaccination, reports described spike-specific CD8+ and CD4+ T cell responses as showing substantial breadth. It was found that vaccine and placebo recipients had similar non-spike TCR breadth.

This TCR was sampled from a person aged 18 to 65 who received the Ad26.COV2.S COVID-19 vaccine or a placebo. The chain employs TRBV11-3 and TRBJ2-5; a weak D match, TRBD1 (5 bases). Specimen: peripheral blood, collected in a trial of Ad26.COV2.S vaccine versus placebo. The CDR3 sequence is CASSLTEETQYF. The CDR3, as DNA: TGTGCCAGCAGCTTGACAGAAGAGACCCAGTACTTC.